What follows are 14 T cell receptor beta chains derived from one specimen sequenced in a study of cytomegalovirus exposure and HLA in healthy donors. It was with 60 Vbeta and 13 Jbeta primers that the PCR ran. Assay used: immunoSEQ multiplex PCR; TCRdb lists only in-frame clones, some missing. Among around 100,000 clones listed, about four fifths were seen once. The sequenced sample consisted of PBMCs. The source is a woman under 30 in good health and CMV-seronegative.

This chain links TRBV5-4 with TRBJ2-5; 10 bases line up with TRBD2. The CDR3 contains 15 residues. Germline loops: CDR1 SGHNT, CDR2 YYREEE (reference sequence). Unmatched junction bases numbered 5, after V lost 1 base and J lost 5 bases. CDR3 nucleotides: TGTGCCAGCAGCTTGCTAGCGGGAGCGATGGAGACCCAGTACTTC. Its protein is CASSLLAGAMETQYF.

This rearrangement joins TRBV20-1 to TRBJ2-1, with D unclear. Trimming cost V 5 bases and J 6 bases, with 8 bases left between them. CDR1 and CDR2 (germline): DFQATT, SNEGSKA (reference sequence). The CDR3 has 11 residues. Here the CDR3 reads CSARDFNEQFF. The CDR3 bases are TGCAGTGCTCGCGACTTCAATGAGCAGTTCTTC.

The rearrangement joins TRBV19 to TRBJ2-2; TRBD1 agrees at 7 bases. This CDR3 has 16 amino acids. Germline V gene data show CDR1 as LNHDA and CDR2 as SQIVND (reference sequence). Unmatched junction bases numbered 9, after V lost 4 bases and J lost 4 bases. The CDR3 DNA reads as TGTGCCAGTAGTAGAACCAGGGACAGTGGCACCGGGGAGCTGTTTTTT. Its translation is CASSRTRDSGTGELFF.

This chain joins TRBV11-2 and TRBJ1-1; D gene uncertain. The V gene lost 3 bases and the J gene lost 0 bases, with 8 bases spanning the gap. Looked up from germline, CDR1 is SGHAT and CDR2 is FQNNGV. CDR3 length equals 14 residues. CDR3 sequence (DNA): TGTGCCAGCAGCTTCGAGCGACTGAACACTGAAGCTTTCTTT. Encoded protein: CASSFERLNTEAFF. Using reference TRBV11-2 and TRBJ1-1 for the parts outside the CDR3, the full variable domain is EAGVAQSPRYKIIEKRQSVAFWCNPISGHATLYWYQQILGQGPKLLIQFQNNGVVDDSQLPKDRFSAERLKGVDSTLKIQPAKLEDSAVYLCASSFERLNTEAFFGQGTRLTVV.

The chain carries TRBV4-2 and TRBJ2-1; 8 bases match TRBD2. The CDR3 totals 17 residues. CDR1 and CDR2 from the germline V gene are LGHNA and YNFKEQ. V was clipped by 2 bases and J by 6 bases; unmatched bases: 12. The CDR3 region has the DNA TGTGCCAGCAGCCAACGGGAGGTTTTCGGGAGGGGCAATGAGCAGTTCTTC. This sequence encodes CASSQREVFGRGNEQFF.

The chain joins TRBV5-1 to TRBJ1-1; 8 nucleotides line up with TRBD1. V lost 0 bases to trimming and J lost 4 bases; unmatched junction nucleotides: 2. Germline-derived CDR1 and CDR2 are SGHRS and YFSETQ. The CDR3 totals 14 residues. The DNA of the CDR3 is TGCGCCAGCAGCTTGGGACAGGGGTCCACTGAAGCTTTCTTT. As protein: CASSLGQGSTEAFF. The entire variable domain, with the rest obtained from reference TRBV5-1 and TRBJ1-1, is as follows: KAGVTQTPRYLIKTRGQQVTLSCSPISGHRSVSWYQQTPGQGLQFLFEYFSETQRNKGNFPGRFSGRQFSNSRSEMNVSTLELGDSALYLCASSLGQGSTEAFFGQGTRLTVV.

The chain joins TRBV5-1 to TRBJ2-1; maybe TRBD1 (5 bases). The CDR3 extends over 14 amino acids. Trimming removed 4 bases at V and 1 base at J, with 9 bases between. Germline values: CDR1 SGHRS, CDR2 YFSETQ. The CDR3 DNA sequence: TGCGCCAGCAGCGTCCAGGGTTCCTACAATGAGCAGTTCTTC. This encodes CASSVQGSYNEQFF.

The J gene is TRBJ2-3, the V gene TRBV5-1, with D possibly TRBD2 on 6 matching bases. From germline, CDR1 is SGHRS and CDR2 YFSETQ. V lost 4 bases, J lost 4 bases, and 10 bases lay in between. The CDR3 is 13 residues long. In nucleotides, the CDR3 is TGCGCCAGCAGCGAAGGCGGGGCAGATACGCAGTATTTT. Translation: CASSEGGADTQYF.

The genes are TRBV5-1 and TRBJ2-1; TRBD2 matches at 9 bases. The ends lost 4 bases at V and 6 bases at J; junction bases unmatched: 5. This CDR3 is built from 14 residues. CDR1 and CDR2 (germline): SGHRS, YFSETQ. CDR3 region: CASSIGLAFNEQFF. In nucleotides, the CDR3 is TGCGCCAGCAGCATAGGACTAGCGTTCAATGAGCAGTTCTTC.

The V and J genes are TRBV28 and TRBJ2-7; 9 bases line up with TRBD1. The CDR3 runs 14 residues. Germline V gene sequence: CDR1 MDHEN, CDR2 SYDVKM. The V gene end was trimmed by 1 base and the J gene end by 6 bases; junction bases not matched to a gene: 4. CDR3 nucleotide sequence: TGTGCCAGCAGTTTATCTTGGACAGGGGCCGAGCAGTACGTC. It is translated as CASSLSWTGAEQYV.

The CDR3 spells CASISSGSSYNEQFF. The DNA of the CDR3 is TGTGCCAGCATTTCTAGCGGGAGCTCCTACAATGAGCAGTTCTTC. The chain is built from TRBV6-6 and TRBJ2-1, with 10 nucleotides matching TRBD2. V was pared by 7 bases and J by 0 bases, with 3 bases of the junction left unmatched. The CDR3 extends over 15 amino acids. Germline V CDR1 and CDR2: MNHNY, SVGAGI (reference sequence).

The rearrangement links TRBV5-1 to TRBJ2-7; D gene unclear. The V and J ends lost 3 bases and 0 bases respectively, with 10 bases between them. In germline, CDR1 is SGHRS, CDR2 YFSETQ. This CDR3 contains 14 residues. The CDR3 spells CASSSNTNSYEQYF. CDR3 in DNA: TGCGCCAGCAGCTCGAACACGAACTCCTACGAGCAGTACTTC.

This clone has just one count. The chain carries TRBV2 and TRBJ2-5, with D hard to call. Germline loops: CDR1 SNHLY, CDR2 FYNNEI. The CDR3 covers 16 residues. V gave up 7 bases and J gave up 1 base, with 19 bases separating them. The CDR3, as DNA: TGTGCCAGCATTGCCAACCCTGTAGCTTTCCAAGAGACCCAGTACTTC. Translating gives CASIANPVAFQETQYF.

This clone has a handful of counts. V and J are TRBV4-2 and TRBJ2-2; possible D gene TRBD2, 5 bases. Trimming took 7 bases from V and 7 from J, leaving 16 bases between them. Germline values: CDR1 LGHNA, CDR2 YNFKEQ. The CDR3 has 14 amino acids. The CDR3 loop reads CASTPREPGGELFF. In DNA form, the CDR3 reads TGTGCCAGCACCCCAAGGGAGCCCGGCGGGGAGCTGTTTTTT.